One sample yielded the 28 T cell receptor beta chains listed below, sequenced in a study of T-cell reconstitution after alpha-beta-depleted transplantation in children. Preparation of the TCRbeta library was carried out with unique molecular identifiers. TCRdb processed the PCR reads anew with MiXCR; each CDR3 protein has one entry. The sample contains about 470,000 distinct CDR3 sequences, around two fifths of which appear only once. The specimen was PBMCs, collected before TCRalphabeta/CD19-depleted stem cell transplant. All receptors derive from a girl aged 2-10 years with aplastic anemia, due to receive a stem cell transplant.

This rearrangement joins TRBV20-1 to TRBJ2-7; D is ambiguous. From germline, CDR1 is DFQATT and CDR2 SNEGSKA (reference sequence). Trimming stripped 0 bases from V and 4 bases from J, with 16 bases between. The CDR3 contains 15 residues. CDR3 DNA: TGCAGTGCTAGAGATTACGCAACGGTGATTTACGAGCAGTACTTC. Translation gives CSARDYATVIYEQYF.

This clonotype showed up just a few times. This chain links TRBV16 with TRBJ2-7, with D unresolved. Germline loops: CDR1 KGHSY, CDR2 FQNENV. V shed 4 bases and J shed 5 bases, with 21 bases lying between them. The length of the CDR3 is 16 residues. This CDR3 is CASSPLGRSFRDEQYF. DNA for the CDR3: TGTGCCAGCAGCCCCCTCGGGCGGTCCTTTCGGGACGAGCAGTACTTC.

The V and J genes are TRBV2 and TRBJ2-5; 8 bases are a match to TRBD2. The germline CDR1 and CDR2 sequences are SNHLY and FYNNEI. Trimming cost V 6 bases and J 4 bases; bases outside gene matches: 7. CDR3 size: 14 residues. CDR3 loop: CASRRGLVAETQYF. CDR3 nucleotides: TGTGCCAGCAGGCGGGGACTAGTGGCAGAGACCCAGTACTTC.

The chain is built from TRBV25-1 and TRBJ2-7, with TRBD2 identical over 10 bases. CDR3 length equals 19 residues. CDR1 is MGHDK, CDR2 SYGVNS, per germline. The trim removed 7 bases at V and 0 bases at J, leaving 18 bases unmatched. CDR3 in amino acids: CASNGILGLAGVGSYEQYF. CDR3 nucleotide sequence: TGTGCCAGCAATGGGATCCTGGGGCTAGCGGGAGTGGGCTCCTACGAGCAGTACTTC.

This clonotype was recorded at least ten times. This chain uses TRBV6-1 with TRBJ1-1, with TRBD1 as a possible D gene (6 bases). CDR1 and CDR2 (germline): MNHNS, SASEGT. The length of the CDR3 is 14 residues. V lost 5 bases to trimming and J lost 4 bases, with 14 bases between them. CDR3 sequence reads: CASSPGARSTEAFF. Here the CDR3 DNA reads TGTGCCAGCAGTCCAGGGGCCCGGAGCACTGAAGCTTTCTTT.

The V gene is TRBV20-1, the J gene TRBJ1-5; D is ambiguous. This CDR3 has 12 amino acids. The germline V gene has CDR1 DFQATT and CDR2 SNEGSKA (reference sequence). The CDR3 region is CSSKAGNQPQHF. The CDR3 DNA sequence: TGCAGCTCCAAGGCGGGGAATCAGCCCCAGCATTTT.

The V gene is TRBV18, the J gene TRBJ2-3, with D possibly TRBD2 on 6 matching bases. V lost 3 bases and J lost 0, with 10 bases in between. The CDR3 has 15 amino acids. In germline, CDR1 is KGHSH, CDR2 LQKENI. CDR3: CASSPFSGSTDTQYF. The CDR3 DNA reads TGTGCCAGCTCACCTTTCAGCGGGAGCACAGATACGCAGTATTTT.

The rearrangement uses TRBV20-1 and TRBJ2-5, with D maybe TRBD2 (6 bases). Trimming left V 3 bases short and J 5 bases short, with 13 bases between. This CDR3 is 13 amino acids long. CDR1 and CDR2 (germline): DFQATT, SNEGSKA (reference sequence). This chain's CDR3 is CSARLGSRETQYF. The CDR3 nucleotides read TGCAGTGCTAGGCTCGGGAGTAGGGAGACCCAGTACTTC.

This sequence joins TRBV29-1 and TRBJ2-1, with D perhaps TRBD2 (5 bases). V lost 6 bases and J 5 bases, leaving 17 bases between the germline ends. Germline loops: CDR1 SQVTM, CDR2 ANQGSEA. The CDR3 extends over 14 amino acids. As DNA, the CDR3 is TGCAGCGTGGCCGGGCATCCCGGGAACAATGAGCAGTTCTTC. Its translation: CSVAGHPGNNEQFF.

The V and J genes are TRBV5-1 and TRBJ2-5; weak D call: TRBD1 (5 bases). Germline CDR1 is SGHRS and CDR2 is YFSETQ. The V and J ends lost 4 bases and 2 bases respectively, with 12 bases between them. CDR3 size: 14 residues. CDR3 sequence (DNA): TGCGCCAGCAGCGTGGGGCAGGGACAAGAGACCCAGTACTTC. Encoded protein: CASSVGQGQETQYF.

This clonotype was recorded once. The genes are TRBV5-1 and TRBJ2-1, with 13 bases that match TRBD2. V was clipped by 4 bases and J by 4 bases; unmatched bases: 5. The CDR3 consists of 16 residues. Germline V gene data show CDR1 as SGHRS and CDR2 as YFSETQ. The CDR3 region is CASSTGTSGIYNEQFF. The DNA of the CDR3 is TGCGCCAGCAGCACCGGGACTAGCGGGATATACAATGAGCAGTTCTTC.

CDR3 loop: CSATVTPEGTDTQYF. In DNA, the CDR3 is TGCAGTGCGACTGTGACCCCGGAGGGAACAGATACGCAGTATTTT. The V call is TRBV20-1, the J call TRBJ2-3, with TRBD2 as a possible D gene (6 bases). The CDR3 length is 15 residues. Germline CDR1 reads DFQATT; CDR2 reads SNEGSKA (reference sequence). With 6 bases removed from V and 3 bases from J, the gap between germline ends came to 19 bases.

A few counts support this clonotype. This rearrangement joins TRBV10-2 to TRBJ2-1; 12 bases map to TRBD2. This CDR3 is built from 16 residues. From germline, CDR1 is WSHSY and CDR2 SAAADI. V dropped 7 bases and J dropped 5; count of bases not matched to a gene: 9. The CDR3 loop is CASTATSSGGDNEQFF. The DNA for the CDR3 is TGCGCCAGCACCGCCACCTCTAGCGGGGGGGACAATGAGCAGTTCTTC.

The gene calls are TRBV7-2 and TRBJ2-3, with D tentatively TRBD2 (6 bases). V lost 4 bases to trimming and J lost 4 bases, with 12 bases between them. The germline V gene encodes CDR1 SGHTA and CDR2 FQGNSA. The CDR3 covers 14 residues. The CDR3 nucleotides are TGTGCCAGCAGCTCGGGACTTAGTGCAGATACGCAGTATTTT. This translates into CASSSGLSADTQYF. The full variable domain, rest sourced from reference TRBV7-2 and TRBJ2-3, is GAGVSQSPSNKVTEKGKDVELRCDPISGHTALYWYRQSLGQGLEFLIYFQGNSAPDKSGLPSDRFSAERTGGSVSTLTIQRTQQEDSAVYLCASSSGLSADTQYFGPGTRLTVL.

The chain combines TRBV20-1 with TRBJ2-5; D possibly corresponds to TRBD1 (6 bases). The CDR3 sequence is 14 residues long. V was shortened by 3 bases and J by 1 base, with 12 bases between the two germline ends. Germline V gene data show CDR1 as DFQATT and CDR2 as SNEGSKA (reference sequence). The CDR3 region has the DNA TGCAGTGCTAGCGGTGGACAGTTCCAAGAGACCCAGTACTTC. Residues: CSASGGQFQETQYF.

V is TRBV12-3 or TRBV12-4 and J is TRBJ2-1; the D call may be TRBD1 or TRBD2 (7 bases each). The CDR3 runs to 15 residues. V lost 7 bases to trimming and J lost 4 bases, with 17 bases between them. The CDR3 spells CASTTRQGGYNEQFF. CDR3 nucleotides: TGTGCCAGCACCACTAGACAGGGAGGGTACAATGAGCAGTTCTTC.

The sample holds many counts of this clonotype. The chain combines TRBV12-3 or TRBV12-4 with TRBJ2-1; 15 nucleotides align to TRBD2. The CDR3 is 15 residues long. Trimming took 5 bases from V and 7 from J; bases not matched to a gene: 3. The CDR3 DNA reads as TGTGCCAGCAGTGGACTAGCGGGAGGGCCGAATGAGCAGTTCTTC. Its translation is CASSGLAGGPNEQFF.

The gene calls are TRBV5-1 and TRBJ2-2; possibly TRBD1 for D (6 bases). V was shortened by 2 bases and J by 3 bases, with 11 bases between the two germline ends. This CDR3 spans 15 amino acids. CDR1 and CDR2 from the germline V gene are SGHRS and YFSETQ. The CDR3 is CASSLTGKDTGELFF. CDR3 nucleotides: TGCGCCAGCAGCTTAACAGGGAAGGACACCGGGGAGCTGTTTTTT.

The J gene is TRBJ2-1, the V gene TRBV5-1, with D perhaps given as TRBD1 or TRBD2 (5 bases each). Trimming left V 0 bases short and J 1 base short, with 11 bases between. This CDR3 is 16 amino acids long. Germline V gene data show CDR1 as SGHRS and CDR2 as YFSETQ. CDR3 amino acids: CASSLGQRESYNEQFF. CDR3 DNA: TGCGCCAGCAGCTTGGGACAGAGGGAATCCTACAATGAGCAGTTCTTC.

The chain couples TRBV20-1 to TRBJ2-7, with 8 bases matching TRBD2. The CDR3 spans 14 residues. Germline V gives CDR1 DFQATT, CDR2 SNEGSKA (reference sequence). The trim removed 3 bases at V and 3 bases at J, leaving 7 bases unmatched. The CDR3 nucleotides are TGCAGTGCTAGGGTTTCGCGGGAGGTCTACGAGCAGTACTTC. It encodes CSARVSREVYEQYF.

The chain links TRBV11-2 to TRBJ2-3; D may be TRBD1 (6 bases). V gave up 7 bases and J gave up 3 bases, with 23 bases separating them. Germline V lookup: CDR1 SGHAT, CDR2 FQNNGV. The CDR3 length is 17 residues. The CDR3 DNA is TGTGCCAGCACCGAAAGGGGGAAATGGGTGATAACAGATACGCAGTATTTT. Translated: CASTERGKWVITDTQYF.

This clonotype was recorded once. The CDR3 region has the DNA TGCAGTGCTAGAAGTTTACGAGGCTACAATGAGCAGTTCTTC. This encodes CSARSLRGYNEQFF. This chain uses TRBV20-1 with TRBJ2-1, with D uncertain. The CDR3 runs to 14 residues. V dropped 2 bases and J dropped 3 bases, with 11 bases sitting between them. The germline gives CDR1 DFQATT, CDR2 SNEGSKA (reference sequence).

This clonotype has only a few counts. The chain recombines TRBV29-1 with TRBJ2-7; 9 nucleotides agree with TRBD2. In germline, CDR1 is SQVTM, CDR2 ANQGSEA. Losses at the gene ends were 7 bases for V and 2 bases for J; bases not matched to a gene: 9. The CDR3 covers 14 residues. The CDR3 reads CSAVPSGGTYEQYF. As DNA, the CDR3 is TGCAGCGCTGTTCCGAGCGGGGGGACCTACGAGCAGTACTTC.

This clonotype was seen a handful of times. The gene calls are TRBV28 and TRBJ2-3, with a weak D call TRBD2 (6 bases). CDR3 length: 14 residues. Trimming took 2 bases from V and 2 from J, leaving 8 bases between them. Germline CDR1 MDHEN, CDR2 SYDVKM. The CDR3 sequence: CASSLAGNTDTQYF. In nucleotides, the CDR3 is TGTGCCAGCAGTTTAGCGGGGAACACAGATACGCAGTATTTT.

Points on this clonotype: A single base separates this from a much larger clone, so it may be a read error. The V call is TRBV12-3 or TRBV12-4, the J call TRBJ1-1, with D possibly TRBD1 on 6 matching bases. The CDR3 loop spans 12 amino acids. Deletions cut 10 bases from V and 2 bases from J, with 11 bases between. The CDR3 DNA sequence: TGTGCCACAGGACAGATAAACACTGAAGCTTTCTTT. Protein: CATGQINTEAFF.

The genes are TRBV6-5 and TRBJ2-5; no firm D call. Looked up from germline, CDR1 is MNHEY and CDR2 is SVGAGI. V lost 0 bases, J lost 4 bases, and 12 bases lay in between. The CDR3 is made up of 15 amino acids. CDR3 nucleotide sequence: TGTGCCAGCAGTTACTCGCCGTCGGCCAGAGAGACCCAGTACTTC. It encodes CASSYSPSARETQYF.

This chain connects TRBV7-2 to TRBJ2-5; 9 bases fit TRBD2. This CDR3 comprises 16 residues. Germline assignment: CDR1 SGHTA and CDR2 FQGNSA. V gave up 4 bases and J gave up 4 bases; unmatched junction bases: 10. The CDR3 bases are TGTGCCAGCAGCTCGCGAGCGGGGGGCCCAAGAGAGACCCAGTACTTC. Its protein product is CASSSRAGGPRETQYF.

Only a few counts were recorded for this clonotype. This sequence joins TRBV12-3 or TRBV12-4 and TRBJ2-7; D is perhaps TRBD1 or TRBD2 (5 bases each). The CDR3 is 15 residues long. The V end lost 7 bases, the J end lost 0 bases, and 16 bases lay between the germline ends. Written as DNA, the CDR3 is TGTGCCAGCACTAACGGTTCAGGGAGCTCCTACGAGCAGTACTTC. Translation: CASTNGSGSSYEQYF.